This TCR beta chain was obtained from a study of vaccination and CD4 T cells after COVID-19. The Oncomine TCR Beta short-read assay sequenced DNA from cultured CD4+ T cells. Cultures of CD4+ T cells served as the source for extracting genomic DNA. TCRdb independently ran MiXCR on the PCR reads; one entry per CDR3 protein. The sample records some 11,000 distinct CDR3 sequences, approximately 40% being singletons. Per the germline V gene, CDR1 is SGHDN and CDR2 is FVKESK. CDR3 length: 12 residues. Trimming took off 5 bases at V and 11 bases at J, with 15 bases between the two ends. Treatment given: approximately 9-day PBMC culture with coronavirus spike peptide pools or control peptides (ViraFEST assay). ViraFEST expanded antigen-specific T cells with peptide pools, then sequenced TCRs. The culture of 2 million to 2.5 million PBMCs per well included 8 to 10 IU/ml IL-2 and roughly 10 ug/ml peptide pools.

Remarks on this clonotype: Antigen specificity is unknown.

The sequenced sample consisted of CD4+ T cells from blood, cultured in vitro. The V gene is TRBV14, the J gene TRBJ1-1, with D perhaps matching TRBD1 (5 bases). The sequence was collected from a human donor who had recovered from COVID-19. CDR3 residues: CASSANTGYAFF. CDR3 in DNA: TGTGCCAGCAGCGCGAACACAGGATATGCTTTCTTT.